The 8 T cell receptor beta chains presented below share a single source sample, sequenced in a study of neurological immune-mediated disorders (dated by TCRdb to between 2017 and 2020). The library was produced with 5' RACE. TCRdb records Illumina HiSeq 2500 as the sequencer. The public sequencing data were trimmed at Q25 with fastp and processed into clonotypes with MiXCR by TCRdb, which kept only in-frame beta chains. Rows with one shared CDR3 protein collapse into an entry with the most common genes and DNA. Within this sample are approximately 40,000 distinct CDR3 sequences, with under 13% of them counted one time only. The leading ten clones occupy roughly 7% of the sample. Sequencing input: PBMCs. The receptors were gathered from a woman aged 30 to 39 with HTLV-1-associated myelopathy (HAM/TSP).

This clonotype was counted at least ten times. The chain couples TRBV10-1 to TRBJ2-3; D not certain. The V end lost 0 bases, the J end lost 5 bases, and 3 bases lay between the germline ends. This CDR3 spans 12 amino acids. Germline CDR1 WNHNN, CDR2 SYGVQD (reference sequence). The CDR3 loop is CASSESEDTQYF. CDR3 DNA: TGCGCCAGCAGTGAGTCGGAAGATACGCAGTATTTT.

This clonotype was detected ten times or more. This chain links TRBV20-1 with TRBJ1-2; TRBD1 matches 7 bases. Germline trimming cut 5 bases from V and 8 bases from J; bases unmatched to any gene: 5. This CDR3 is 11 amino acids long. Germline V gene data show CDR1 as DFQATT and CDR2 as SNEGSKA (reference sequence). The CDR3 region is CSAPGGRGYTF. The CDR3, as DNA: TGCAGTGCTCCAGGGGGACGAGGCTACACCTTC.

The table lists this clonotype with a count of one. A much bigger clone sits one base away, suggesting this may be a read error. The chain carries TRBV7-9 and TRBJ2-2; weak D call: TRBD2 (5 bases). This CDR3 spans 15 amino acids. From germline, CDR1 is SEHNR and CDR2 FQNEAQ (reference sequence). The CDR3 region is CASSLGVANTGKLFF. Here the CDR3 DNA reads TGTGCCAGCAGCTTAGGGGTTGCGAACACCGGGAAGCTGTTTTTT.

The CDR3 DNA is TGTGCCAGTAGTATCCTACAGGGTCCTGAAGCTTTCTTT. Translated, it gives CASSILQGPEAFF. The chain recombines TRBV19 with TRBJ1-1, with a possible D match to TRBD1 (6 bases). CDR3 length equals 13 residues. V lost 3 bases and J 6 bases, leaving 11 bases between the germline ends. Germline CDR1 reads LNHDA; CDR2 reads SQIVND (reference sequence).

This clonotype showed up many times. The chain employs TRBV28 and TRBJ2-4; D uncertain. V lost 6 bases, J lost 0 bases, and 12 bases lay in between. The CDR3 is 15 amino acids. The V gene's germline CDR1 is MDHEN and CDR2 SYDVKM. The CDR3 sequence is CASRGPSLAKNIQYF. Written as DNA, the CDR3 is TGTGCCAGCAGGGGTCCTTCACTAGCCAAAAACATTCAGTACTTC.

The table lists this clonotype with a few counts. V gene TRBV6-5 combines with J gene TRBJ2-1, with D maybe TRBD1 (6 bases). Germline V gene sequence: CDR1 MNHEY, CDR2 SVGAGI. Trimming removed 2 bases at V and 3 bases at J, with 14 bases between. The CDR3 runs 16 residues. The CDR3 DNA reads as TGTGCCAGCAGTTACCGTCGCCAGGGGCACTACAATGAGCAGTTCTTC. Encoded protein: CASSYRRQGHYNEQFF.

This clonotype was counted only a few times. The genes are TRBV6-2 or TRBV6-3 and TRBJ2-7; a weak D match, TRBD2 (7 bases). V dropped 6 bases and J dropped 7 bases, with 16 bases sitting between them. The CDR3 sequence is 13 residues long. Per germline, CDR1 MNHEY and CDR2 SVGEGT. As DNA, the CDR3 is TGTGCCAGCAGCCCACGTAGGGGGGGAGAGCAGTACTTC. Its translation: CASSPRRGGEQYF.

This clonotype was counted only a few times. This chain connects TRBV29-1 to TRBJ1-2; the D gene is possibly TRBD1 (5 bases). The CDR3 contains 16 residues. The germline CDR1 and CDR2 sequences are SQVTM and ANQGSEA. Trimming left V 1 base short and J 1 base short, with 16 bases between. The CDR3 protein is CSVEGLRRGDNYGYTF. In nucleotides, the CDR3 is TGCAGCGTTGAAGGGTTAAGGCGGGGGGATAACTATGGCTACACCTTC.